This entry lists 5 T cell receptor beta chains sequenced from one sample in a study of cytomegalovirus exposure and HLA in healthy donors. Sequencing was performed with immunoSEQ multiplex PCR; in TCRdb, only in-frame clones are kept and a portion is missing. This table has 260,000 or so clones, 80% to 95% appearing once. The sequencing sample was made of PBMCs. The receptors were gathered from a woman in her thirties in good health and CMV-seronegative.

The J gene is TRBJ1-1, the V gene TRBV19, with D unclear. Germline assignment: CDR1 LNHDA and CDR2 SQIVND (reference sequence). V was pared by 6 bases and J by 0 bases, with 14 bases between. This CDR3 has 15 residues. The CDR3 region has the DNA TGTGCCAGTAGCCCGGGAGGACCGCTGAACACTGAAGCTTTCTTT. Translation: CASSPGGPLNTEAFF.

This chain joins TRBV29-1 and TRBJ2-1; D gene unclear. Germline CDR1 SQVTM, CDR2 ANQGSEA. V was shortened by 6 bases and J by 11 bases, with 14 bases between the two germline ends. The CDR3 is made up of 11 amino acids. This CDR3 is CSVGQLDQQFF. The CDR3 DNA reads TGCAGCGTCGGCCAGTTGGACCAGCAGTTCTTC.

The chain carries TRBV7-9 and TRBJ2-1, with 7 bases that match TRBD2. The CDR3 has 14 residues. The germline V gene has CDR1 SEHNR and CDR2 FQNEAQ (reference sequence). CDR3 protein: CGCGLAGVVHEQFF. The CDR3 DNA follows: TGTGGGTGCGGGCTGGCGGGAGTCGTCCATGAGCAGTTCTTC.

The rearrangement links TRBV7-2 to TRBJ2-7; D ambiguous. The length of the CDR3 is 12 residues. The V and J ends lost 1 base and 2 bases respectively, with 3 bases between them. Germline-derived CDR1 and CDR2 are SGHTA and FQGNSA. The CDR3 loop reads CASSLVAYEQYF. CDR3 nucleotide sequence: TGTGCCAGCAGCTTAGTGGCCTACGAGCAGTACTTC.

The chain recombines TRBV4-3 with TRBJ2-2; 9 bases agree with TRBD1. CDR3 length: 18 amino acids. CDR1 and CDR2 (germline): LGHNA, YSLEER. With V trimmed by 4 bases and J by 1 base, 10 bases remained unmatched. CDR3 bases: TGCGCCAGCAGCCGAACACAGGGGGCGCCGGGGAACACCGGGGAGCTGTTTTTT. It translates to CASSRTQGAPGNTGELFF.